Each of the 29 T cell receptor beta chains below was sequenced from the same sample in a study of T cells in localized non-small cell lung cancer. The method was immunoSEQ multiplex PCR; TCRdb's version includes in-frame clones alone and lacks a portion of them. The sample shows about 26,000 clones, roughly nine tenths of them seen only once. Sequenced here: peripheral blood, sampled before any cancer treatment. These receptors came from an older female donor with stage II squamous cell lung carcinoma.

The chain uses TRBV30 and TRBJ1-5; D gene uncertain. Deletions cut 0 bases from V and 2 bases from J, with 14 bases between. The CDR3 runs to 16 residues. Germline CDR1 GTSNPN, CDR2 SVGIG (reference sequence). CDR3 in amino acids: CAWSVHLAGGNQPQHF. CDR3 DNA: TGTGCCTGGAGTGTACACCTGGCGGGAGGCAATCAGCCCCAGCATTTT.

Here the CDR3 DNA reads TGTGCCAGCAGTTACGATAGCAATCAGCCCCAGCATTTT. Translating it yields CASSYDSNQPQHF. The rearrangement links TRBV6-5 to TRBJ1-5; D uncertain. The CDR3 spans 13 residues. V was pared by 2 bases and J by 0 bases, with 2 bases between. Germline V gene data show CDR1 as MNHEY and CDR2 as SVGAGI.

This chain connects TRBV5-4 to TRBJ2-1; 7 bases are a match to TRBD1. Germline V gives CDR1 SGHNT, CDR2 YYREEE (reference sequence). V shed 1 base and J 6 bases; nucleotides not matched to a gene: 4. The CDR3 is 14 residues long. Here the CDR3 reads CASSLSDRANEQFF. CDR3 DNA sequence: TGTGCCAGCAGCTTGAGTGACAGGGCCAATGAGCAGTTCTTC.

This clone was seen a handful of times. The rearrangement joins TRBV28 to TRBJ1-2; weak D call: TRBD1 (6 bases). This CDR3 region has 13 residues. Germline V CDR1 and CDR2: MDHEN, SYDVKM. Trimming left V 3 bases short and J 7 bases short, with 12 bases between. DNA for the CDR3: TGTGCCAGCAGTTTTTCGGGGGCCGGTGGCTACACCTTC. This sequence encodes CASSFSGAGGYTF.

V and J are TRBV7-3 and TRBJ1-1; weak D call: TRBD1 (6 bases). CDR3 size: 16 residues. V shed 5 bases and J shed 4 bases, with 20 bases lying between them. The V gene's germline CDR1 is SGHTA and CDR2 FQGTGA. CDR3 nucleotides: TGTGCCAGCAGCCCGTACGGGGGGGCGGGGAGCACTGAAGCTTTCTTT. Translation gives CASSPYGGAGSTEAFF.

V and J are TRBV25-1 and TRBJ2-1; 7 nucleotides match TRBD2. The CDR3 has 13 residues. Trimming cost V 5 bases and J 5 bases; bases outside gene matches: 3. Per germline, CDR1 MGHDK and CDR2 SYGVNS. The CDR3: CASSPGLNNEQFF. CDR3 DNA: TGTGCCAGCAGTCCGGGACTAAACAATGAGCAGTTCTTC.

The V and J genes are TRBV5-5 and TRBJ2-1; a weak D match, TRBD2 (5 bases). CDR3 length: 14 amino acids. V was pared by 3 bases and J by 8 bases, with 15 bases between. Germline CDR1 reads SGHKS; CDR2 reads YYEKEE (reference sequence). The CDR3 DNA sequence: TGTGCCAGCAGCTCTTTAGGACTCCGGTATGAGCAGTTCTTC. Its translation is CASSSLGLRYEQFF.

The DNA of the CDR3 is TGTGCCAGCAGCAAGGGGGACATCCACAGGGTCGGGTTCTTC. Encoded protein: CASSKGDIHRVGFF. The chain links TRBV21-1 to TRBJ2-1; the listed D gene, TRBD1, was not tested against the DNA. TRBV21-1 is designated a pseudogene. This CDR3 region has 14 residues.

V usage is TRBV10-3 and J usage is TRBJ1-1, with 7 bases identical to TRBD1. V was clipped by 4 bases and J by 5 bases; unmatched bases: 1. Germline V gene sequence: CDR1 ENHRY, CDR2 SYGVKD. There are 12 residues in the CDR3. The CDR3 reads CAISARGTEAFF. The CDR3 coding sequence is TGTGCCATCAGTGCCAGGGGGACTGAAGCTTTCTTT.

There are a few counts of this clone. This rearrangement joins TRBV2 to TRBJ1-1; perhaps TRBD1 as D (5 bases). V lost 7 bases and J lost 1, with 16 bases in between. The CDR3 runs 15 residues. Germline CDR1 is SNHLY and CDR2 is FYNNEI. The CDR3 sequence: CASTDRGRANTEAFF. Here the CDR3 DNA reads TGTGCCAGCACCGATCGGGGCCGGGCGAACACTGAAGCTTTCTTT.

This clone was observed a single time. This chain links TRBV5-1 with TRBJ1-4; D perhaps matches TRBD1 (6 bases). The V and J ends lost 4 bases and 7 bases respectively, with 20 bases between them. The CDR3 is 16 residues long. Per the germline V gene, CDR1 is SGHRS and CDR2 is YFSETQ. CDR3 amino acids: CASSPGVAGVREKLFF. The CDR3 DNA reads as TGCGCCAGCAGCCCGGGAGTGGCAGGGGTACGTGAAAAACTGTTTTTT. The full variable domain, its missing parts supplied by reference TRBV5-1 and TRBJ1-4, is KAGVTQTPRYLIKTRGQQVTLSCSPISGHRSVSWYQQTPGQGLQFLFEYFSETQRNKGNFPGRFSGRQFSNSRSEMNVSTLELGDSALYLCASSPGVAGVREKLFFGSGTQLSVL.

The rearrangement links TRBV11-1 to TRBJ2-3, with D perhaps assigned TRBD1 or TRBD2 (6 bases each). The CDR3 has 15 residues. From germline, CDR1 is SGHAT and CDR2 FQDESV (reference sequence). Trimming stripped 6 bases from V and 2 bases from J, with 15 bases between. CDR3 nucleotides: TGTGCCAGCAGTTTAACGGGGGCAGACACAGATACGCAGTATTTT. Its protein is CASSLTGADTDTQYF.

This chain connects TRBV21-1 to TRBJ1-5. TRBV21-1 is tagged as a pseudogene. This CDR3 has 12 residues. CDR3 in amino acids: CASTSGSQPQHF. In DNA, the CDR3 is TGTGCCAGCACCTCTGGGAGTCAGCCCCAGCATTTT.

The genes are TRBV4-3 and TRBJ1-1; D perhaps matches TRBD1 (5 bases). Looked up from germline, CDR1 is LGHNA and CDR2 is YSLEER. Trimming took 1 base from V and 7 from J, leaving 16 bases between them. The CDR3 consists of 15 residues. The DNA of the CDR3 is TGCGCCAGCAGCCAAGCCTGGGGGAACCCGGGTGAAGCTTTCTTT. Protein product: CASSQAWGNPGEAFF.

This chain links TRBV7-6 with TRBJ2-1, with 9 bases identical to TRBD2. With 5 bases clipped from V and 2 bases from J, the junction kept 7 bases outside the gene matches. Germline V gene data show CDR1 as SGHVS and CDR2 as FNYEAQ. The CDR3 runs 16 residues. Written as DNA, the CDR3 is TGTGCCAGCAGCCCATTTAGCGGGAGAACCTACAATGAGCAGTTCTTC. It codes for CASSPFSGRTYNEQFF.

The chain links TRBV7-9 to TRBJ1-2; D gene unclear. V was shortened by 5 bases and J by 6 bases, with 13 bases between the two germline ends. CDR3 length: 13 residues. CDR1 is SEHNR, CDR2 FQNEAQ, per germline (reference sequence). The CDR3 bases are TGTGCCAGCAGCAGAGGAGTCTCCGATGGCTACACCTTC. It yields the protein CASSRGVSDGYTF.

The chain joins TRBV6-5 to TRBJ1-5; D is unclear. The CDR3 consists of 12 residues. The ends were cut back, 6 bases at V and 5 bases at J, with 8 bases in the middle. Germline assignment: CDR1 MNHEY and CDR2 SVGAGI. Here the CDR3 reads CASSTSYQPQHF. The CDR3 DNA sequence: TGTGCCAGCAGCACCTCTTATCAGCCCCAGCATTTT.

The chain combines TRBV18 with TRBJ1-1, with a weak D call TRBD1 (5 bases). The CDR3 extends over 15 amino acids. Germline CDR1 reads KGHSH; CDR2 reads LQKENI. V shed 5 bases and J shed 1 base, with 14 bases lying between them. Written as DNA, the CDR3 is TGTGCCAGCTCAGTTTCGGGGACGGAGAACACTGAAGCTTTCTTT. Translating it yields CASSVSGTENTEAFF.

The rearrangement links TRBV15 to TRBJ2-1; D may match TRBD1 or TRBD2 (5 bases each). Germline V gene lookup returns CDR1 LNHNV and CDR2 YYDKDF (reference sequence). The CDR3 has 14 residues. Trimming took 0 bases from V and 8 from J, leaving 11 bases between them. CDR3 sequence reads: CATSRDPQGHEQFF. The CDR3 DNA reads as TGTGCCACCAGCAGAGATCCCCAGGGACATGAGCAGTTCTTC.

The chain carries TRBV30 and TRBJ1-5, with a tentative D call TRBD1 (5 bases). Germline lookup yields CDR1 GTSNPN and CDR2 SVGIG (reference sequence). The CDR3 runs 15 residues. Deletions cut 0 bases from V and 1 base from J, with 10 bases between. CDR3 sequence reads: CAWSVGLGSNQPQHF. The CDR3 DNA is TGTGCCTGGAGTGTGGGGCTGGGGAGCAATCAGCCCCAGCATTTT.

The chain has TRBV6-1 and TRBJ2-7; 10 bases are shared with TRBD1. This CDR3 region has 15 residues. The germline V gene encodes CDR1 MNHNS and CDR2 SASEGT. V lost 8 bases and J lost 3; bases outside the gene matches: 10. The CDR3 sequence: CASCPLTGGNYEQYF. The CDR3 DNA is TGTGCCAGCTGTCCCCTGACAGGGGGCAACTACGAGCAGTACTTC.

This rearrangement joins TRBV7-2 to TRBJ2-7; D is ambiguous. The CDR3 spans 14 residues. CDR1 SGHTA and CDR2 FQGNSA come from the germline V gene. The V and J ends lost 3 bases and 4 bases respectively, with 13 bases between them. The CDR3 sequence is CASSFWTESYEQYF. The CDR3, as DNA: TGTGCCAGCAGCTTTTGGACGGAGAGTTACGAGCAGTACTTC.

The CDR3 bases are TGTGCCTGGAGTGTAGGCCTCGGGGGCTACACCTTC. Amino acids: CAWSVGLGGYTF. The gene calls are TRBV30 and TRBJ1-2, with D unresolved. Germline assignment: CDR1 GTSNPN and CDR2 SVGIG (reference sequence). This CDR3 region has 12 residues. Trimming took off 0 bases at V and 8 bases at J, with 10 bases between the two ends.

V usage is TRBV7-9 and J usage is TRBJ2-5, with 7 bases fitting TRBD1. Trimming removed 1 base from V and 5 bases from J; junction bases left unmatched: 7. This CDR3 is built from 15 residues. The germline CDR1 and CDR2 sequences are SEHNR and FQNEAQ (reference sequence). The CDR3 loop reads CASSLGGQSKETQYF. The CDR3 coding sequence is TGTGCCAGCAGCTTAGGGGGACAGAGCAAGGAGACCCAGTACTTC.

The chain uses TRBV19 and TRBJ1-3; possibly TRBD1 for D (5 bases). The CDR3 consists of 15 residues. Deletions cut 6 bases from V and 0 bases from J, with 12 bases between. Per the germline V gene, CDR1 is LNHDA and CDR2 is SQIVND (reference sequence). CDR3 bases: TGTGCCAGTAGGAGGACAAAAAGCTCTGGAAACACCATATATTTT. Amino acid sequence: CASRRTKSSGNTIYF. Full variable domain (remainder filled in from reference TRBV19 and TRBJ1-3): DGGITQSPKYLFRKEGQNVTLSCEQNLNHDAMYWYRQDPGQGLRLIYYSQIVNDFQKGDIAEGYSVSREKKESFPLTVTSAQKNPTAFYLCASRRTKSSGNTIYFGEGSWLTVV.

The chain employs TRBV5-5 and TRBJ1-4; 7 bases line up with TRBD1. Germline assignment: CDR1 SGHKS and CDR2 YYEKEE (reference sequence). Losses at the gene ends were 2 bases for V and 5 bases for J; bases not matched to a gene: 6. The CDR3 consists of 15 residues. The CDR3 DNA reads as TGTGCCAGCAGCTTTTCGGGACAGTCAAATGAAAAACTGTTTTTT. Its translation is CASSFSGQSNEKLFF.

This clone was seen just once. This sequence may be a read error, since a much larger clone differs from it by one base. The CDR3 region is CASSPNGYEQYF. The CDR3 DNA sequence: TGTGCCAGCAGCCCCAACGGCTACGAGCAGTACTTC. The chain recombines TRBV7-2 with TRBJ2-7; no clear D gene. The CDR3 runs 12 residues. V dropped 5 bases and J dropped 3 bases, with 8 bases sitting between them. Germline CDR1 and CDR2: SGHTA and FQGNSA.

The rearrangement links TRBV30 to TRBJ1-4; tentative D call: TRBD1 (5 bases). The CDR3 is 12 amino acids. CDR1 is GTSNPN and CDR2 is SVGIG in the germline V gene (reference sequence). Trimming took 4 bases from V and 8 from J, leaving 11 bases between them. The DNA for the CDR3 is TGTGCCTGGAACAACGGGGGGGAAAAACTGTTTTTT. Protein: CAWNNGGEKLFF.

This chain uses TRBV28 with TRBJ2-1; 8 bases align to TRBD2. Looked up from germline, CDR1 is MDHEN and CDR2 is SYDVKM. V trimming: 10 bases; J trimming: 5 bases; junction bases outside the gene matches: 13. The CDR3 consists of 15 residues. CDR3 DNA: TGTGCCACCAAAAGTCCGGCGGGAGGAAACAATGAGCAGTTCTTC. Translating it yields CATKSPAGGNNEQFF.